This TCR beta chain was recorded in a study of T cell responses to AZD1222 COVID-19 vaccine. Study outcomes and limitations: Of spike-specific TCRs, nearly half reportedly target regions left unmutated in variants. The repertoires were collected only after the peak T cell response.

This clone showed up just once. Its antigen is unknown. Using immunoSEQ multiplex PCR, the repertoire was profiled, and TCRdb retains in-frame clones only, with some absent. This table has about 190,000 clones, around 87% appearing once. The CDR3 has 15 residues. The V end was cut by 2 bases, the J end by 2 bases, with 11 bases between. CDR1 SGDLS and CDR2 YYNGEE come from the germline V gene. The V gene is TRBV9, the J gene TRBJ2-1; a possible D gene is TRBD2 (6 bases). The receptor was isolated from an adult in good health. Sequences were derived from peripheral blood, sampled on day 0 of MenACWY control vaccination. This CDR3 is CASSVASGPYNEQFF. The CDR3 nucleotides are TGTGCCAGCAGCGTTGCCAGCGGGCCCTACAATGAGCAGTTCTTC.